Sequencing of this TCR beta chain was carried out in a study of blood T cell repertoires in COVID-19. Study-level information: Both acute and convalescent COVID-19 samples were obtained from the United States, Italy and Spain. Sources were T cells, B-cell-depleted T cells, or PBMCs; the material itself was cDNA or gDNA.

Measured with immunoSEQ multiplex PCR; TCRdb has only the in-frame clones, and not every one. The table shows about 280,000 clones, with around 80% occurring only once. Adults between roughly 18 and 95 years of age took part from 20 to 25 US areas. Cohort assignment relied on participant-reported clinical history. Per the germline V gene, CDR1 is MRHNA and CDR2 is SNTAGT. The CDR3 has 11 residues. Trimming took off 7 bases at V and 2 bases at J, with 5 bases between the two ends. Sequencing was carried out using PBMCs or T cells enriched from blood (not recorded which). The clonotype comes from a man aged 35-49 years who had been exposed to COVID-19. V usage is TRBV6-4 and J usage is TRBJ1-1; D unresolved. The CDR3, as DNA: TGTGCCAGCAACAGCAACACTGAAGCTTTCTTT. As protein: CASNSNTEAFF.